This note documents a single T cell receptor beta chain sequence. Its specificity is not known. The source of the sample is a study of CD8 T cells in ankylosing spondylitis. Findings of the study overall: As reported, disease-linked clones showed significant enrichment in matched ankylosing spondylitis synovial fluid.

The V and J ends lost 6 bases and 4 bases respectively, with 16 bases between them. Germline values: CDR1 DFQATT, CDR2 SNEGSKA (reference sequence). The CDR3 runs to 14 residues. For TCR beta, libraries came from quantitative 5'-RACE with molecular barcodes. TCRdb passed the 5' RACE reads through MiXCR, listing each CDR3 protein once. The repertoire holds roughly 120,000 distinct CDR3 sequences, with approximately 15% as singletons. The sequence derives from a female donor with ankylosing spondylitis or in good health (not recorded which). The source material was blood, either unsorted or a sorted T cell fraction (not recorded which). The V gene is TRBV20-1, the J gene TRBJ2-1; D gene ambiguous. The DNA for the CDR3 is TGCAGTGCAACCTCCGCGACGGGTTACAATGAGCAGTTCTTC. It encodes CSATSATGYNEQFF.